This TCR beta chain was captured in a study of T cells in localized non-small cell lung cancer. Study results and caveats: Median around 60 top-100 tumor clones were shared with paired adjacent lung.

Turning to this clone: Its cognate antigen is unknown.

Trimming shortened V by 2 bases and J by 1 base, and 5 bases separated the two germline ends. The CDR3 length is 13 residues. The germline CDR1 and CDR2 sequences are SGHVS and FNYEAQ. Method: immunoSEQ multiplex PCR; TCRdb's copy keeps in-frame clones and lacks some. The sample contains approximately 140,000 clones, 89% of which appear only once. The sequenced sample was peripheral blood, obtained before any cancer treatment. This sequence was found in a female donor older than 55 with stage I lung adenocarcinoma. This chain joins TRBV7-6 and TRBJ1-1; D uncertain. CDR3 nucleotides: TGTGCCAGCAGCTTATCGCAGAACACTGAAGCTTTCTTT. Residues: CASSLSQNTEAFF.